The clone carrying this TCR beta chain counts as medium-sized. Its specificity is not known. Found in a library prepared for alpha chains, this beta chain is an off-target read, and its abundance has little meaning. Each CDR3 protein gets one entry after TCRdb re-called the 5' RACE reads with MiXCR. The data contain nearly 11,000 distinct CDR3 sequences, 4% to 6.5% of them singletons. Time point meaning: sample taken at primary tumor resection. Unsorted tumor, nontumor lung tissue or cryopreserved PBMC supplied the whole RNA. The data derive from a study of spatial heterogeneity in lung cancer. Overall study: Raw-read counts averaged over ten per unique TCR and UMI combination. Points from the study as a whole: Counts that tracked tumor mutation counts were those of expanded intratumoral alpha and beta TCRs.

Specimen: lung tumor tissue, collected at surgery. This TCR was recovered from a male donor with early-stage non-small cell lung cancer.

This CDR3 reads CASSLTGTSPYEQYF. As DNA, the CDR3 is TGTGCCAGCAGCTTAACCGGGACTAGTCCCTACGAGCAGTACTTC. The chain has TRBV11-2 and TRBJ2-7, with TRBD2 identical over 8 bases. Germline V gives CDR1 SGHAT, CDR2 FQNNGV. The CDR3 runs to 15 residues. The V and J ends lost 2 bases and 2 bases, in that order; junction bases with no gene match: 5.